These 21 T cell receptor beta chains came from one sample sequenced in a study of tumor-infiltrating lymphocytes in primary liver carcinoma. Starting from 500 ng of total RNA, TCR beta cDNA was produced with a primer in the constant region. Slightly modified ARM-PCR with three nested multiplex PCR rounds yielded TCR beta libraries. With TRBV1-TRBV30 forward primers and a C-beta reverse primer, the first two PCR rounds were run for approximately 9 cycles each. TCRdb processed the multiplex PCR reads anew with MiXCR; each CDR3 protein has one entry. The table has around 330,000 distinct CDR3 sequences, roughly 60% seen once. Blood RNA originated from unsorted whole blood, with germline DNA additionally extracted. Source material: peripheral blood. The receptors derive from a woman aged 25 to 39 with primary liver carcinoma and hepatitis B virus infection.

As regards this clonotype: One junction end disagrees with the germline gene, perhaps due to a read error. The chain combines TRBV6-5 with TRBJ2-7; D tentatively fits TRBD1 or TRBD2 (6 bases each). The CDR3 is made up of 15 amino acids. CDR1 is MNHEY and CDR2 is SVGAGI in the germline V gene. CDR3 bases: TGTGCCAGCAGGTACGGAGGGGGTCGTTCCTACCAGCAGTACTTC. Encoded protein: CASRYGGGRSYQQYF.

As for this clonotype: Compared with germline, one end of the junction differs, possibly owing to a read error. This rearrangement joins TRBV6-4 to TRBJ2-1; D tentatively reads TRBD1 or TRBD2 (5 bases each). The CDR3 consists of 11 residues. Germline V gene data show CDR1 as MRHNA and CDR2 as SNTAGT. The CDR3 here is CVSSEGHEQFF. The CDR3 DNA is TGTGTCAGCAGTGAGGGACATGAGCAGTTCTTC.

The chain is built from TRBV28 and TRBJ2-5; no clear D. The CDR3 is made up of 16 amino acids. The ends were cut back, 3 bases at V and 5 bases at J, with 19 bases in the middle. CDR1 MDHEN and CDR2 SYDVKM come from the germline V gene. CDR3 DNA: TGTGCCAGCAGTTTTTCCGTGGATGTAGTCGAGGAGACCCAGTACTTC. Amino acid sequence: CASSFSVDVVEETQYF. Combining the CDR3 with reference TRBV28 and TRBJ2-5 gives the whole variable domain DVKVTQSSRYLVKRTGEKVFLECVQDMDHENMFWYRQDPGLGLRLIYFSYDVKMKEKGDIPEGYSVSREKKERFSLILESASTNQTSMYLCASSFSVDVVEETQYFGPGTRLLVL.

This clonotype has a single count. This may be a read error, as it is one base from a much larger clone. This chain links TRBV12-3 or TRBV12-4 with TRBJ2-5, with 9 bases identical to TRBD2. The CDR3 is 14 amino acids. Unmatched junction bases numbered 7, after V lost 7 bases and J lost 4 bases. In DNA form, the CDR3 reads TGTGCCAGCACCATTAGCGGGAGTGGAGAGACCCAGTACTTC. Translation: CASTISGSGETQYF.

With respect to this clonotype: A read error may be the cause here, since a much bigger clone is one base away. This chain uses TRBV12-3 or TRBV12-4 with TRBJ2-3; D may be TRBD2 (6 bases). The V gene lost 6 bases and the J gene lost 5 bases, with 18 bases spanning the gap. This CDR3 contains 15 residues. The CDR3 sequence: CASRSASGDIDTQYF. In nucleotides, the CDR3 is TGTGCCAGCAGATCTGCCTCGGGAGACATAGATACGCAGTATTTT.

Details on this clonotype: One base away lies a much larger clone, so this may be a sequencing read error. The chain has TRBV5-1 and TRBJ2-7; 11 nucleotides line up with TRBD2. CDR3 length equals 14 residues. Germline CDR1 and CDR2: SGHRS and YFSETQ. The CDR3 spells CASSSGLAVYEQCF. In nucleotides, the CDR3 is TGCGCCAGCAGCTCGGGACTAGCGGTCTACGAGCAGTGCTTC.

The table lists this clonotype with a few counts. The J gene is TRBJ2-1, the V gene TRBV28; TRBD2 agrees at 14 bases. Germline V gene lookup returns CDR1 MDHEN and CDR2 SYDVKM. This CDR3 spans 15 amino acids. The ends lost 4 bases at V and 6 bases at J; junction bases unmatched: 2. CDR3 DNA sequence: TGTGCCAGCAGTTCCGGGACTAGCGGGAGCAATGAGCAGTTCTTC. Its protein product is CASSSGTSGSNEQFF.

The CDR3: CATYLAGEGAGELFF. CDR3 coding DNA: TGTGCCACCTACCTTGCGGGAGAGGGGGCCGGGGAGCTGTTTTTT. This chain connects TRBV6-5 to TRBJ2-2; tentatively, D is TRBD2 (7 bases). Germline V lookup: CDR1 MNHEY, CDR2 SVGAGI. V was pared by 10 bases and J by 6 bases, with 21 bases between. CDR3 length equals 15 residues.

A note on this clonotype: Germline and junction disagree at one end, which may indicate a read error. This chain connects TRBV11-2 to TRBJ1-6; no reliable D call. CDR3 length: 15 amino acids. The germline V gene encodes CDR1 SGHAT and CDR2 FQNNGV. DNA of the CDR3: TGCGCCAGCAGCTTAGATCACAACCCCGGGCCACCCCTCCACTTT. It specifies CASSLDHNPGPPLHF.

J is TRBJ1-6 and V is TRBV18; 10 bases agree with TRBD1. The CDR3 is 16 amino acids. Germline CDR1 KGHSH, CDR2 LQKENI. The V segment lost 3 bases and the J segment 6 bases; nucleotides outside the gene matches: 5. CDR3 coding DNA: TGTGCCAGCTCACCCGCGGGACAGGGGCGTAATTCACCCCTCCACTTT. Encoded protein: CASSPAGQGRNSPLHF.

This chain connects TRBV11-2 to TRBJ2-5; TRBD1 agrees at 9 bases. The germline V gene has CDR1 SGHAT and CDR2 FQNNGV. The J segment lost 5 bases and the V segment lost 4 bases, leaving 14 bases of the junction unmatched. The CDR3 totals 17 residues. The CDR3: CASSSGFGQGSRETQYF. CDR3 bases: TGTGCCAGCAGCTCAGGATTCGGACAGGGGAGTAGGGAGACCCAGTACTTC.

About this clonotype: This could be a read error, since a much larger clone is one nucleotide away. Without the conserved terminal phenylalanine or tryptophan, this CDR3 likely stems from a read error. V usage is TRBV12-3 or TRBV12-4 and J usage is TRBJ1-5, with D possibly TRBD1 on 5 matching bases. This CDR3 comprises 13 residues. V was clipped by 3 bases and J by 4 bases, with 7 bases between them. The CDR3 protein is CASSFNRNQPQHY. The CDR3 region has the DNA TGTGCCAGCAGTTTTAACAGGAATCAGCCCCAGCATTAT.

About this clonotype itself: This may arise from a read error, as a much more abundant clone is one base away. The V and J genes are TRBV6-5 and TRBJ2-2, with 9 bases fitting TRBD2. The germline gives CDR1 MNHEY, CDR2 SVGAGI. The CDR3 consists of 14 residues. V lost 6 bases and J lost 7; bases outside the gene matches: 6. The CDR3 here is CASRGTSPIGELFF. As DNA, the CDR3 is TGTGCCAGCAGGGGGACTAGCCCCATCGGGGAGCTGTTTTTT.

The table lists this clonotype with a few counts. The chain employs TRBV6-2 or TRBV6-3 and TRBJ2-7; D gene unclear. The CDR3 is 12 residues long. V was shortened by 4 bases and J by 4 bases, with 8 bases between the two germline ends. Germline V CDR1 and CDR2: MNHEY, SVGEGT. This CDR3 is CASSSLEYEQYF. CDR3 nucleotides: TGTGCCAGCAGTTCCCTTGAGTACGAGCAGTACTTC.

This clonotype was found once. This chain uses TRBV7-9 with TRBJ2-1; no reliable D call. The CDR3 is made up of 15 amino acids. Trimming removed 9 bases from V and 4 bases from J, with 19 bases in between. Per the germline V gene, CDR1 is SEHNR and CDR2 is FQNEAQ (reference sequence). DNA for the CDR3: TGTGCCAGTAGCCCCCGGCACAGCCTATACAATGAGCAGTTCTTC. Encoded protein: CASSPRHSLYNEQFF.

Concerning this clonotype: A much larger clonotype is one base distant, so this may be a read error. The CDR3 sequence: CASSPPWGDTEAFF. The CDR3 DNA reads as TGTGCCAGCAGCCCCCCTTGGGGGGACACTGAAGCTTTCTTT. J is TRBJ1-1 and V is TRBV11-2, with D possibly TRBD1 on 5 matching bases. The CDR3 runs to 14 residues. With 5 bases removed from V and 3 bases from J, the gap between germline ends came to 13 bases. Germline CDR1 is SGHAT and CDR2 is FQNNGV.

A note on this clonotype: This may arise from a read error, as a much more abundant clone is one base away. The CDR3 bases are TGTGCCAGCAGCTCAGAGTACGCGCTAGCGGGAGGCGAGACCCAGTACTTC. Protein sequence: CASSSEYALAGGETQYF. The chain combines TRBV11-2 with TRBJ2-5; TRBD2 matches 11 bases. The CDR3 loop spans 17 amino acids. V shed 4 bases and J 5 bases; nucleotides not matched to a gene: 12. CDR1 SGHAT and CDR2 FQNNGV come from the germline V gene.

Details on this clonotype: One end of the junction fails to match germline, which may point to a read error. The DNA of the CDR3 is TGTACCAGCAGCCATGCGTGGAACACTGAAGCTTTCTTT. Translated: CTSSHAWNTEAFF. The chain employs TRBV7-9 and TRBJ1-1, with D uncertain. In germline, CDR1 is SEHNR, CDR2 FQNEAQ (reference sequence). CDR3 length equals 13 residues.

The sample holds a few counts of this clonotype. The CDR3 loop reads CASSDQGASGRASYEQYF. The CDR3 DNA reads as TGCGCCAGCAGCGACCAAGGGGCTAGCGGGAGGGCCTCATACGAGCAGTACTTC. The chain carries TRBV10-2 and TRBJ2-7; 12 nucleotides line up with TRBD2. J gave up 4 bases and V 6 bases, and 16 bases lay outside the gene matches. Germline V gives CDR1 WSHSY, CDR2 SAAADI. The CDR3 runs 18 residues.

This clonotype was counted only a few times. This chain uses TRBV6-2 or TRBV6-3 with TRBJ2-1; D is uncertain. Trimming cost V 6 bases and J 10 bases, with 22 bases left between them. The CDR3 totals 15 residues. Germline CDR1 and CDR2: MNHEY and SVGEGT. The DNA of the CDR3 is TGTGCCAGCAGCCCGAACTCCAGACTCTTGGGAGAGCAGTTCTTC. It codes for CASSPNSRLLGEQFF.

Note on this clonotype: A much larger clone is a single base away; this may be a read error. The chain links TRBV29-1 to TRBJ2-1; TRBD2 matches at 11 bases. The germline V gene has CDR1 SQVTM and CDR2 ANQGSEA. There are 17 residues in the CDR3. In DNA form, the CDR3 reads TGCAACGTTGAAGGGCGCAAGACTAGCGGGATTAATGATGAGCAGTTCTTC. Translating gives CNVEGRKTSGINDEQFF.